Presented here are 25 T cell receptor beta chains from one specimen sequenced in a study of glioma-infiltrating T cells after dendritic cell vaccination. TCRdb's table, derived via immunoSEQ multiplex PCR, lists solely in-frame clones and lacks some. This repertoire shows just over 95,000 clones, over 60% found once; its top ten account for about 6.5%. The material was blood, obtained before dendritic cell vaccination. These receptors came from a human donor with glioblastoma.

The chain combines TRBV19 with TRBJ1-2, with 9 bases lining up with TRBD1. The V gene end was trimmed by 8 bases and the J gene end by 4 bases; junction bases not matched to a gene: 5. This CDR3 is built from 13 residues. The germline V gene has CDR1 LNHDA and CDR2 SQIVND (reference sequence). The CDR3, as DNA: TGTGCCAGTGATGACAGGGGGGGCTATGGCTACACCTTC. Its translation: CASDDRGGYGYTF.

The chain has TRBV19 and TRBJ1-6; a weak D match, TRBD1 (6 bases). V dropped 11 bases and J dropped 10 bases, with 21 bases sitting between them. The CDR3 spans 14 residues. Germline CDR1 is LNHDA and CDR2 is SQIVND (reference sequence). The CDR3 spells CAWKNRARGSPLHF. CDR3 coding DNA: TGTGCCTGGAAGAACAGGGCGCGTGGATCACCCCTCCACTTT. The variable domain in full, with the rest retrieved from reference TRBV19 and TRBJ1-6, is DGGITQSPKYLFRKEGQNVTLSCEQNLNHDAMYWYRQDPGQGLRLIYYSQIVNDFQKGDIAEGYSVSREKKESFPLTVTSAQKNPTAFYLCAWKNRARGSPLHFGNGTRLTVT.

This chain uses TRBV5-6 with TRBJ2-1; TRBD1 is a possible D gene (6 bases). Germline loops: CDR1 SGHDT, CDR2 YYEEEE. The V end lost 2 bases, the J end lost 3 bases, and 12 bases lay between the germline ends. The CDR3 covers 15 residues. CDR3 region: CASSFEQGIYNEQFF. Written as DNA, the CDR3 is TGTGCCAGCAGCTTCGAACAGGGAATCTACAATGAGCAGTTCTTC.

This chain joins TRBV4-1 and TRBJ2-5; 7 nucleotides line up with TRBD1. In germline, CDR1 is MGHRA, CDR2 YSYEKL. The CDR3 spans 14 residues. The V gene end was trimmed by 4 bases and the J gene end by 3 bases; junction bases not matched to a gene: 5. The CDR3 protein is CASSRGGQKETQYF. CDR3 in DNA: TGCGCCAGCAGCCGAGGGGGACAGAAAGAGACCCAGTACTTC.

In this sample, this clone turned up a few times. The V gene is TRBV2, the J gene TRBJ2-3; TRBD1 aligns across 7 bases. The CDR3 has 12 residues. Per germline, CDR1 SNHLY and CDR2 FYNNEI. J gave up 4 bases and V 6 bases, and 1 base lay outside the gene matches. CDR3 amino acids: CASRQGSDTQYF. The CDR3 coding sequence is TGTGCCAGCAGACAGGGGTCAGATACGCAGTATTTT.

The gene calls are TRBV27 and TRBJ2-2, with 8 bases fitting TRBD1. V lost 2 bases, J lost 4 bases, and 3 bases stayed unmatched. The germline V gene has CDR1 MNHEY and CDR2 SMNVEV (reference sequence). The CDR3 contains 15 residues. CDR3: CASSLTGGTTGELFF. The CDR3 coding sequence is TGTGCCAGCAGTTTAACAGGGGGGACCACCGGGGAGCTGTTTTTT.

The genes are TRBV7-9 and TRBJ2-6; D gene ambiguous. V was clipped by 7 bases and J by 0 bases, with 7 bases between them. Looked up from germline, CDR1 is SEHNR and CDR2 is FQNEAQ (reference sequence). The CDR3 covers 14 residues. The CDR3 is CASTGNSGANVLTF. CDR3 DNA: TGTGCCAGCACAGGAAACTCTGGGGCCAACGTCCTGACTTTC.

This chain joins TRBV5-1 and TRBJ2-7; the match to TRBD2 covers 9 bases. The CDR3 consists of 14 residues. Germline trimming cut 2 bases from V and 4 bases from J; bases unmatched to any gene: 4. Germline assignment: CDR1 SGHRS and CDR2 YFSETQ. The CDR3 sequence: CASSFSGRVYEQYF. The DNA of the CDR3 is TGCGCCAGCAGCTTTAGCGGGAGAGTGTACGAGCAGTACTTC.

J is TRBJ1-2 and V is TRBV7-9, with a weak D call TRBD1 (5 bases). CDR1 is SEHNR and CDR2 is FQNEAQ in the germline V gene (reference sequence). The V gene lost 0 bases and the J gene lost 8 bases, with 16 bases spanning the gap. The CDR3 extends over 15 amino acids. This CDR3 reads CASSLARGGPQGYTF. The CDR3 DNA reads TGTGCCAGCAGCTTAGCTCGGGGGGGTCCTCAAGGCTACACCTTC.

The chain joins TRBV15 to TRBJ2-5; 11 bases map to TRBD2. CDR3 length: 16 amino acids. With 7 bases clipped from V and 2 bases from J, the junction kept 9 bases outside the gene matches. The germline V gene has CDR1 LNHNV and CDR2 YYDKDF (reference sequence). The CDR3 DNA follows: TGTGCCACCACACTAGCGGGAGTAGGGAGGCAAGAGACCCAGTACTTC. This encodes CATTLAGVGRQETQYF.

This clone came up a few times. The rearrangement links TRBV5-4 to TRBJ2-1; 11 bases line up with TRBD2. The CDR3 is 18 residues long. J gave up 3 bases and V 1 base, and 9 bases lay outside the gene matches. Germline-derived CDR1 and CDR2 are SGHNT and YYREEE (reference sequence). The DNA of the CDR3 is TGTGCCAGCAGCTTGAAAACTATAGCGGGAGGGGGCTACAATGAGCAGTTCTTC. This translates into CASSLKTIAGGGYNEQFF.

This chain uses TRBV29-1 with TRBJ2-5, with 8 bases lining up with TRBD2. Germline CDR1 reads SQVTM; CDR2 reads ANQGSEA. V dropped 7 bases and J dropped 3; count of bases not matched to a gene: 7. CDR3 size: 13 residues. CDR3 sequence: CSADAGGEETQYF. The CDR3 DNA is TGCAGCGCCGACGCGGGGGGAGAAGAGACCCAGTACTTC.

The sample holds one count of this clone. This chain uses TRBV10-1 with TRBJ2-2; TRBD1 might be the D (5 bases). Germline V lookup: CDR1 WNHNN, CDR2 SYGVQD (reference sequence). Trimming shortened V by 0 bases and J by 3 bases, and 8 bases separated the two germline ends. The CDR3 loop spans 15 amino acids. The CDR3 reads CASSESRQYTGELFF. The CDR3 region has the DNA TGCGCCAGCAGTGAGTCCCGACAGTACACCGGGGAGCTGTTTTTT.

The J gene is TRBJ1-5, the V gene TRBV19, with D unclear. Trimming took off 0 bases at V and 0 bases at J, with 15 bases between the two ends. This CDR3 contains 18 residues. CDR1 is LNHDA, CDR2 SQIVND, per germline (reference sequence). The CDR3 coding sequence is TGTGCCAGTAGTATAGATCCCCTTCTTAGCAGTAGCAATCAGCCCCAGCATTTT. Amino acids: CASSIDPLLSSSNQPQHF.

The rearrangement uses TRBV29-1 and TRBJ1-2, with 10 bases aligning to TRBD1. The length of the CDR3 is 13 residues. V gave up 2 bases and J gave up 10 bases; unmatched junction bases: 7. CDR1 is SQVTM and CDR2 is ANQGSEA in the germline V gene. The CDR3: CSVEYDRGLDYTF. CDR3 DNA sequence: TGCAGCGTTGAATACGACAGGGGGCTCGACTACACCTTC.

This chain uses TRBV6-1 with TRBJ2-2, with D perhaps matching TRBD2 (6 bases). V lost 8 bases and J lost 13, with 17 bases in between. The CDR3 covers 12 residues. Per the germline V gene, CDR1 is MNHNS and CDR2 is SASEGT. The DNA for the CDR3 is TGTGCCAGCTCGGAGGGGAGACGGGGGCTGTTTTTT. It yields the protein CASSEGRRGLFF.

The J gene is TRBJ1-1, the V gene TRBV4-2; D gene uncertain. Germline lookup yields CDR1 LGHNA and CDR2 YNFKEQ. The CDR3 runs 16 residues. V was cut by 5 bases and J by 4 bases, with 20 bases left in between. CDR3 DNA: TGTGCCAGCAGCTCAAGAAGGGTAGGGCGGGCCACTGAAGCTTTCTTT. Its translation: CASSSRRVGRATEAFF.

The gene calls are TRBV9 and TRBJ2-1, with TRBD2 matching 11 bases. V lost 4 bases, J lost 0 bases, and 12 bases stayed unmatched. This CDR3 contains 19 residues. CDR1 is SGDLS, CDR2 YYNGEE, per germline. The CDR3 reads CASSFTSGGQQSSYNEQFF. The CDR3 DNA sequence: TGTGCCAGCAGCTTTACTAGCGGGGGACAACAGAGCTCCTACAATGAGCAGTTCTTC.

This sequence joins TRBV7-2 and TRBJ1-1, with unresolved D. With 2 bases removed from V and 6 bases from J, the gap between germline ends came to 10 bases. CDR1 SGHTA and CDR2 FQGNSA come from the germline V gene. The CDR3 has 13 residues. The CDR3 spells CASSLFGFAEAFF. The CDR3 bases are TGTGCCAGCAGCTTATTCGGGTTTGCTGAAGCTTTCTTT.

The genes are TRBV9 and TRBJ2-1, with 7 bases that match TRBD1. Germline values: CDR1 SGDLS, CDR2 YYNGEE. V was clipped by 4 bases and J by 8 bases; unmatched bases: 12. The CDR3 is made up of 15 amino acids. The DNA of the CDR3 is TGTGCCAGCAGCCCGACAGGGATCCTCATCGATGAGCAGTTCTTC. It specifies CASSPTGILIDEQFF. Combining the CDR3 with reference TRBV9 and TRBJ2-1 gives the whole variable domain DSGVTQTPKHLITATGQRVTLRCSPRSGDLSVYWYQQSLDQGLQFLIQYYNGEERAKGNILERFSAQQFPDLHSELNLSSLELGDSALYFCASSPTGILIDEQFFGPGTRLTVL.

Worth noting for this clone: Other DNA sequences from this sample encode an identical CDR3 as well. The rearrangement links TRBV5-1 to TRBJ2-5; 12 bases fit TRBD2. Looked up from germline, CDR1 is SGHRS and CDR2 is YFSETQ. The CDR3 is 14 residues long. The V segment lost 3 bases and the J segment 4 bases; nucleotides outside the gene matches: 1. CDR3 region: CASSSLAGGETQYF. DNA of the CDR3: TGCGCCAGCAGCTCACTAGCGGGAGGAGAGACCCAGTACTTC.

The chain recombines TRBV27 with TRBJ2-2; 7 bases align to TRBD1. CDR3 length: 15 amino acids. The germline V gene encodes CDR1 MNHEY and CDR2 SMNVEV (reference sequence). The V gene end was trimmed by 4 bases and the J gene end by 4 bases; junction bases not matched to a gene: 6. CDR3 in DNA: TGTGCCAGCAGTTCCTCCGGGACAGTCACCGGGGAGCTGTTTTTT. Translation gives CASSSSGTVTGELFF.

CDR3: CSVEDYNSHPDTQYF. Here the CDR3 DNA reads TGCAGCGTTGAGGACTACAACTCCCATCCAGATACGCAGTATTTT. V is TRBV29-1 and J is TRBJ2-3, with TRBD2 as a possible D gene (6 bases). The CDR3 consists of 15 residues. Germline-derived CDR1 and CDR2 are SQVTM and ANQGSEA. The V end lost 3 bases, the J end lost 4 bases, and 17 bases lay between the germline ends.

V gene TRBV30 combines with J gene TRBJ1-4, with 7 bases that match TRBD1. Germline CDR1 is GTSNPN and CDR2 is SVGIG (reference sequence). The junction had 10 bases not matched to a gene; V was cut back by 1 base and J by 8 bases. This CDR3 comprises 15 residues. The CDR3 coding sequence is TGTGCCTGGAGTGGAAGACAGGGAAGTCGAGAAAAACTGTTTTTT. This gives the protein CAWSGRQGSREKLFF.

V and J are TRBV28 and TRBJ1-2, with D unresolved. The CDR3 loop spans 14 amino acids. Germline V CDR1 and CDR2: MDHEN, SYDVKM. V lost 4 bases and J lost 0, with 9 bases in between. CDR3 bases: TGTGCCAGCAGTTCCACAATCTCTAACTATGGCTACACCTTC. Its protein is CASSSTISNYGYTF.